The 23 T cell receptor beta chains presented below share a single source sample, sequenced in a study of T cell repertoires in cytomegalovirus infection. TCRdb reanalysed the reads using MiXCR and keeps one entry per CDR3 protein. The repertoire holds under 850,000 distinct CDR3 sequences, roughly 36% seen once, with around 2.8% in the top ten. Sequencing was performed on PBMCs. These receptors all come from a human donor in good health (CMV status not recorded). Some clones in this sample may be carry-over from other donors' samples.

This clonotype was detected a few times. The rearrangement uses TRBV10-3 and TRBJ2-2; TRBD1 matches at 10 bases. Germline trimming cut 6 bases from V and 1 base from J; bases unmatched to any gene: 8. In germline, CDR1 is ENHRY, CDR2 SYGVKD. The CDR3 sequence is 17 residues long. The CDR3 spells CAIRGLGDRGNTGELFF. The CDR3 DNA follows: TGTGCCATCAGGGGTCTTGGGGACAGGGGGAACACCGGGGAGCTGTTTTTT.

The sample holds a few counts of this clonotype. The chain combines TRBV7-2 with TRBJ2-5; D may be TRBD2 (6 bases). The ends were cut back, 5 bases at V and 2 bases at J, with 15 bases in the middle. The CDR3 is made up of 15 amino acids. CDR1 and CDR2 from the germline V gene are SGHTA and FQGNSA. The CDR3 is CASSPSRDSQETQYF. The DNA of the CDR3 is TGTGCCAGCAGCCCAAGTCGGGACTCACAAGAGACCCAGTACTTC.

The table lists this clonotype with a few counts. J is TRBJ2-1 and V is TRBV6-6; D might be TRBD1 (5 bases). This CDR3 spans 13 amino acids. CDR1 and CDR2 (germline): MNHNY, SVGAGI (reference sequence). Deletions cut 6 bases from V and 3 bases from J, with 9 bases between. The CDR3 protein is CASRSQVYNEQFF. CDR3 bases: TGTGCCAGCAGGTCACAGGTCTACAATGAGCAGTTCTTC.

This clonotype was detected only a few times. V and J are TRBV6-6 and TRBJ2-1, with D perhaps assigned TRBD1 or TRBD2 (5 bases each). The V gene lost 8 bases and the J gene lost 0 bases, with 14 bases spanning the gap. Per the germline V gene, CDR1 is MNHNY and CDR2 is SVGAGI (reference sequence). CDR3 length: 15 residues. The CDR3 DNA sequence: TGTGCCAGCGTGCTATCAGGGAGCTCCTACAATGAGCAGTTCTTC. Amino acid sequence: CASVLSGSSYNEQFF.

The rearrangement links TRBV4-1 to TRBJ1-1; TRBD1 matches 10 bases. Per germline, CDR1 MGHRA and CDR2 YSYEKL. This CDR3 comprises 13 residues. Trimming at V came to 4 bases and at J to 6 bases, leaving 2 bases not matched to a gene. In DNA, the CDR3 is TGCGCCAGCAGCCGGACAGGGGGTTCTGAAGCTTTCTTT. Translating it yields CASSRTGGSEAFF.

The chain recombines TRBV11-2 with TRBJ1-4, with TRBD1 identical over 12 bases. In germline, CDR1 is SGHAT, CDR2 FQNNGV. Trimming removed 5 bases from V and 7 bases from J; junction bases left unmatched: 11. This CDR3 is 17 amino acids long. CDR3 sequence: CASSLGTGGPFSEKLFF. The CDR3 bases are TGTGCCAGCAGCCTCGGGACAGGGGGCCCTTTCTCTGAAAAACTGTTTTTT.

This clonotype came up a few times. The gene calls are TRBV27 and TRBJ2-5; 13 bases are a match to TRBD2. Losses at the gene ends were 3 bases for V and 3 bases for J; bases not matched to a gene: 1. The V gene's germline CDR1 is MNHEY and CDR2 SMNVEV (reference sequence). The CDR3 loop spans 15 amino acids. The CDR3, as DNA: TGTGCCAGCAGTTTCGGACTAGCGGGAGAAGAGACCCAGTACTTC. Translation gives CASSFGLAGEETQYF.

The rearrangement uses TRBV13 and TRBJ2-7, with TRBD1 matching over 8 bases. CDR1 and CDR2 (germline): PRHDT, FYEKMQ (reference sequence). This CDR3 spans 15 amino acids. Germline trimming cut 4 bases from V and 3 bases from J; bases unmatched to any gene: 8. CDR3 nucleotide sequence: TGTGCCAGCAGCTCAAACAGGGGGTTGGACTACGAGCAGTACTTC. This translates into CASSSNRGLDYEQYF. The complete variable domain, with remaining parts taken from reference TRBV13 and TRBJ2-7, reads AAGVIQSPRHLIKEKRETATLKCYPIPRHDTVYWYQQGPGQDPQFLISFYEKMQSDKGSIPDRFSAQQFSDYHSELNMSSLELGDSALYFCASSSNRGLDYEQYFGPGTRLTVT.

The table lists this clonotype with many counts. Written as DNA, the CDR3 is TGTGCCAGCAGCTTGAGTTGGTCCTTCCTCGGAGAGCAGTACTTC. Translation: CASSLSWSFLGEQYF. V is TRBV5-6 and J is TRBJ2-7, with D uncertain. CDR3 size: 15 residues. The V gene lost 1 base and the J gene lost 7 bases, with 18 bases spanning the gap. CDR1 and CDR2 (germline): SGHDT, YYEEEE.

The chain joins TRBV10-2 to TRBJ2-3; D may match TRBD1 or TRBD2 (5 bases each). There are 19 residues in the CDR3. The germline CDR1 and CDR2 sequences are WSHSY and SAAADI. The V gene lost 7 bases and the J gene lost 2 bases, with 28 bases spanning the gap. CDR3 protein: CASTWPDTSGAPYTDTQYF. The DNA for the CDR3 is TGCGCCAGCACCTGGCCCGATACTAGTGGGGCGCCCTACACAGATACGCAGTATTTT.

The genes are TRBV7-4 and TRBJ2-7, with a tentative D call TRBD1 (6 bases). Trimming removed 5 bases at V and 7 bases at J, with 21 bases between. CDR3 length equals 15 residues. The germline V gene encodes CDR1 SGHVT and CDR2 SQSDAQ. CDR3 coding DNA: TGTGCCAGCAGCCCTCCTCTGATGGGGGCGGAGGAGCAGTACTTC. It yields the protein CASSPPLMGAEEQYF.

Only a few counts were recorded for this clonotype. The V and J genes are TRBV7-9 and TRBJ2-7; D gene uncertain. The V gene lost 6 bases and the J gene lost 4 bases, with 10 bases spanning the gap. Germline V CDR1 and CDR2: SEHNR, FQNEAQ (reference sequence). This CDR3 contains 12 residues. The CDR3, as DNA: TGTGCCAGCAGTTTTGTGCCGTACGAGCAGTACTTC. This codes for CASSFVPYEQYF.

The chain is built from TRBV7-9 and TRBJ1-2; D gene unclear. The germline V gene has CDR1 SEHNR and CDR2 FQNEAQ (reference sequence). Trimming stripped 4 bases from V and 3 bases from J, with 12 bases between. The CDR3 runs 14 residues. CDR3 in DNA: TGTGCCAGCAGCTCTTCAATCGGGGACTATGGCTACACCTTC. Translating gives CASSSSIGDYGYTF.

The sample holds a few counts of this clonotype. V is TRBV4-1 and J is TRBJ1-1; D perhaps matches TRBD1 (6 bases). The CDR3 sequence is 16 residues long. Germline loops: CDR1 MGHRA, CDR2 YSYEKL. The V end lost 4 bases, the J end lost 5 bases, and 20 bases lay between the germline ends. The CDR3 coding sequence is TGCGCCAGCAGCCCCATACCGGGGGGCGCGATTACTGAAGCTTTCTTT. This translates into CASSPIPGGAITEAFF.

This clonotype was counted between two and nine times. This chain links TRBV20-1 with TRBJ1-5, with no clear D. Germline CDR1 is DFQATT and CDR2 is SNEGSKA (reference sequence). The CDR3 length is 14 residues. Trimming took 3 bases from V and 5 from J, leaving 14 bases between them. The CDR3 DNA reads as TGCAGTGCTAGTCTGACACAAAGTTATCAGCCCCAGCATTTT. Protein product: CSASLTQSYQPQHF.

This CDR3 reads CASTSGTSGGTEQFF. For the CDR3, the DNA is TGTGCCAGCACCTCCGGGACTAGCGGGGGAACGGAGCAGTTCTTC. The J gene is TRBJ2-1, the V gene TRBV9, with TRBD2 identical over 14 bases. The length of the CDR3 is 15 residues. With 6 bases clipped from V and 10 bases from J, the junction kept 9 bases outside the gene matches. The V gene's germline CDR1 is SGDLS and CDR2 YYNGEE.

This clonotype showed up just a few times. This chain connects TRBV28 to TRBJ2-3; 10 nucleotides match TRBD2. The CDR3 spans 16 residues. Germline V CDR1 and CDR2: MDHEN, SYDVKM. The trim removed 4 bases at V and 3 bases at J, leaving 7 bases unmatched. The CDR3 region is CASSSTSAGGTDTQYF. The CDR3, as DNA: TGTGCCAGCAGTTCGACTTCAGCGGGGGGGACAGATACGCAGTATTTT. Full variable domain (rest looked up from reference TRBV28 and TRBJ2-3): DVKVTQSSRYLVKRTGEKVFLECVQDMDHENMFWYRQDPGLGLRLIYFSYDVKMKEKGDIPEGYSVSREKKERFSLILESASTNQTSMYLCASSSTSAGGTDTQYFGPGTRLTVL.

This chain links TRBV5-4 with TRBJ2-7; 9 bases fit TRBD2. This CDR3 is built from 15 residues. V lost 4 bases and J lost 6; bases outside the gene matches: 11. Germline values: CDR1 SGHNT, CDR2 YYREEE (reference sequence). The CDR3 DNA is TGTGCCAGCAGCCATCCTAGCGGGACTCCGCGCGAGCAGTACTTC. It codes for CASSHPSGTPREQYF. The full variable domain, rest sourced from reference TRBV5-4 and TRBJ2-7, is ETGVTQSPTHLIKTRGQQVTLRCSSQSGHNTVSWYQQALGQGPQFIFQYYREEENGRGNFPPRFSGLQFPNYSSELNVNALELDDSALYLCASSHPSGTPREQYFGPGTRLTVT.

The chain uses TRBV7-2 and TRBJ2-5, with 11 bases that match TRBD1. This CDR3 region has 15 residues. Germline lookup yields CDR1 SGHTA and CDR2 FQGNSA. With 7 bases clipped from V and 5 bases from J, the junction kept 9 bases outside the gene matches. CDR3 DNA sequence: TGTGCCAGCACCCTTGGGACAGGGGGAAGGGAGACCCAGTACTTC. It translates to CASTLGTGGRETQYF.

J is TRBJ1-2 and V is TRBV5-6, with a possible D match to TRBD1 (6 bases). This CDR3 spans 15 amino acids. The V gene lost 1 base and the J gene lost 8 bases, with 18 bases spanning the gap. CDR1 is SGHDT and CDR2 is YYEEEE in the germline V gene. CDR3 nucleotides: TGTGCCAGCAGCTTGTACAGGGCGCTCCTGGAGGGCTACACCTTC. Translating it yields CASSLYRALLEGYTF.

The rearrangement links TRBV15 to TRBJ2-3; the match to TRBD2 covers 14 bases. Germline values: CDR1 LNHNV, CDR2 YYDKDF (reference sequence). The CDR3 consists of 19 residues. V trimming: 3 bases; J trimming: 1 base; junction bases outside the gene matches: 9. CDR3 loop: CATSRNSGTSGRGTDTQYF. The CDR3 DNA sequence: TGTGCCACCAGCAGGAACTCCGGGACTAGCGGGAGAGGCACAGATACGCAGTATTTT.

This clonotype was seen at least ten times. This chain connects TRBV20-1 to TRBJ1-5; 9 bases are shared with TRBD1. The V gene's germline CDR1 is DFQATT and CDR2 SNEGSKA (reference sequence). J was trimmed by 4 bases and V by 3 bases; bases with no gene match: 7. CDR3 length equals 15 residues. Written as DNA, the CDR3 is TGCAGTGCTAGGTCGGACAGGGGAGGAAATCAGCCCCAGCATTTT. Protein sequence: CSARSDRGGNQPQHF.

This clonotype was seen only a few times. The chain links TRBV5-1 to TRBJ2-2; D remains unclear. V was shortened by 0 bases and J by 4 bases, with 13 bases between the two germline ends. This CDR3 has 16 residues. CDR1 is SGHRS, CDR2 YFSETQ, per germline. The CDR3, as DNA: TGCGCCAGCAGCTTGGATATCGGCCTGTCCACCGGGGAGCTGTTTTTT. The encoded protein is CASSLDIGLSTGELFF.